Shown below are 20 T cell receptor beta chains from a single sample sequenced in a study of T cell repertoires in cytomegalovirus infection. These receptors lack a known antigen. TCRdb processed the reads anew with MiXCR; each CDR3 protein has one entry. The profile covers about 830,000 distinct CDR3 sequences, with 32% appearing a single time and over 10% taken by the ten largest. Sequenced here: cultured CD8+ T cells from PBMCs, sampled from culture after CMV antigen stimulation. All receptors come from a human donor in good health (CMV status not recorded). Some clones in this sample may be carry-over from other donors' samples.

With regard to this clonotype: This clone may be a read error of a much larger clone one base away. The V and J genes are TRBV7-9 and TRBJ2-7; TRBD2 might be the D (6 bases). In germline, CDR1 is SEHNR, CDR2 FQNEAQ (reference sequence). The CDR3 consists of 13 residues. The CDR3 bases are TGTGCCAGCAGCTTTCGGGACTCCCACGAGCAGTACTTC. Its translation: CASSFRDSHEQYF.

This clonotype was seen more than once but under ten times. The chain employs TRBV27 and TRBJ2-1, with a tentative D call TRBD2 (5 bases). V was cut by 2 bases and J by 3 bases, with 17 bases left in between. From germline, CDR1 is MNHEY and CDR2 SMNVEV (reference sequence). The CDR3 loop spans 17 amino acids. The CDR3 nucleotides read TGTGCCAGCAGTTTAGGACTGGCTAAGGTTTACTACAATGAGCAGTTCTTC. Its translation is CASSLGLAKVYYNEQFF.

This clonotype was observed many times. The rearrangement uses TRBV7-2 and TRBJ2-7; weak D call: TRBD2 (6 bases). Germline V gives CDR1 SGHTA, CDR2 FQGNSA. V lost 1 base and J 2 bases, leaving 6 bases between the germline ends. CDR3 length: 13 amino acids. This CDR3 reads CASSLERAYEQYF. The CDR3 region has the DNA TGTGCCAGCAGCTTAGAGCGGGCCTACGAGCAGTACTTC.

The V gene is TRBV7-6, the J gene TRBJ1-1; no clear D. The CDR3 is made up of 13 amino acids. The germline CDR1 and CDR2 sequences are SGHVS and FNYEAQ. Trimming stripped 5 bases from V and 10 bases from J, with 17 bases between. The DNA for the CDR3 is TGTGCCAGCAGCGCCGTGGGCGAACTGGTAGCTTTCTTT. It yields the protein CASSAVGELVAFF.

The table lists this clonotype with many counts. The CDR3 DNA reads TGTGCCAGCAGTCCGGGGGGCAGCAATCAGCCCCAGCATTTT. Its translation: CASSPGGSNQPQHF. The chain employs TRBV28 and TRBJ1-5, with D perhaps TRBD1 (6 bases). Trimming stripped 5 bases from V and 1 base from J, with 9 bases between. Germline V gives CDR1 MDHEN, CDR2 SYDVKM. The CDR3 loop spans 14 amino acids.

V usage is TRBV11-3 and J usage is TRBJ1-5; the match to TRBD1 covers 9 bases. This CDR3 is built from 15 residues. Germline V gene lookup returns CDR1 SGHNT and CDR2 YENEEA. V was pared by 1 base and J by 11 bases, with 9 bases of the junction left unmatched. Here the CDR3 reads CASSLVRDRVKAQHF. CDR3 bases: TGTGCCAGCAGCTTAGTAAGGGACAGGGTCAAGGCCCAGCATTTT.

The rearrangement joins TRBV5-5 to TRBJ1-2; no firm D call. Germline V gene data show CDR1 as SGHKS and CDR2 as YYEKEE (reference sequence). The V end was cut by 1 base, the J end by 6 bases, with 10 bases between. CDR3 length: 13 amino acids. For the CDR3, the DNA is TGTGCCAGCAGCTTGTGGGCGCATAATGGCTACACCTTC. Encoded protein: CASSLWAHNGYTF.

Ten or more counts support this clonotype. A read error may account for a junction end that differs from germline. The chain carries TRBV24-1 and TRBJ2-5; D might be TRBD2 (6 bases). The CDR3 consists of 12 residues. The germline V gene has CDR1 KGHDR and CDR2 SFDVKD. Here the CDR3 DNA reads TGCGCGGCAGGGAGGATTGGAGAGACCCAGTACTTC. Amino acids: CAAGRIGETQYF.

This clonotype was observed a single time. The chain employs TRBV2 and TRBJ1-6; D might be TRBD1 (5 bases). This CDR3 has 17 residues. Trimming took 8 bases from V and 8 from J, leaving 25 bases between them. The germline CDR1 and CDR2 sequences are SNHLY and FYNNEI. Here the CDR3 reads CASVGTVHLPVDSPLHF. The CDR3 bases are TGTGCCAGCGTAGGGACTGTTCATCTCCCTGTGGATTCACCCCTCCACTTT.

Points on this clonotype: A read error is possible here, since a much larger clone lies one base away. The chain is built from TRBV7-2 and TRBJ2-5; D not certain. Germline assignment: CDR1 SGHTA and CDR2 FQGNSA. Between the trimmed V and J ends, which lost 3 bases and 1 base, there was a span of 9 bases. The CDR3 extends over 14 amino acids. As DNA, the CDR3 is TGTGCCAGCAGCTTTAGTCGGACCCAAGAGACCCAGTACTTC. This translates into CASSFSRTQETQYF.

This clonotype was seen a few times. The J gene is TRBJ2-2, the V gene TRBV4-1, with D unresolved. The CDR3 runs 14 residues. Germline V gene sequence: CDR1 MGHRA, CDR2 YSYEKL. V was shortened by 1 base and J by 6 bases, with 9 bases between the two germline ends. CDR3 DNA: TGCGCCAGCAGCCAAGTCAGGACGGCCGGGGAGCTGTTTTTT. It yields the protein CASSQVRTAGELFF.

The V call is TRBV7-3, the J call TRBJ2-1, with 11 bases fitting TRBD2. The CDR3 totals 16 residues. The V and J ends lost 5 bases and 5 bases, in that order; junction bases with no gene match: 8. Germline CDR1 reads SGHTA; CDR2 reads FQGTGA. CDR3 nucleotide sequence: TGTGCCAGCAGCCCAACTCTAGCGGGGGGCCACAATGAGCAGTTCTTC. Translating gives CASSPTLAGGHNEQFF. The whole variable domain, filled in from reference TRBV7-3 and TRBJ2-1, reads GAGVSQTPSNKVTEKGKYVELRCDPISGHTALYWYRQSLGQGPEFLIYFQGTGAADDSGLPNDRFFAVRPEGSVSTLKIQRTERGDSAVYLCASSPTLAGGHNEQFFGPGTRLTVL.

CDR3 region: CASSRQGQGAAVTEAFF. The CDR3 DNA sequence: TGTGCCAGCAGTCGTCAGGGACAGGGGGCCGCGGTCACTGAAGCTTTCTTT. The rearrangement joins TRBV7-3 to TRBJ1-1, with 12 nucleotides matching TRBD1. The CDR3 runs to 17 residues. Per the germline V gene, CDR1 is SGHTA and CDR2 is FQGTGA. After removal of 6 bases from V and 4 bases from J, the junction contained 12 bases not matched to a gene.

This chain links TRBV6-2 or TRBV6-3 with TRBJ1-1; no reliable D call. The V gene's germline CDR1 is MNHEY and CDR2 SVGEGT. Between the trimmed V and J ends, which lost 7 bases and 5 bases, there was a span of 14 bases. The CDR3 has 13 amino acids. The CDR3 loop reads CASTLGGLTEAFF. The CDR3 DNA sequence: TGTGCCAGCACTCTCGGAGGGTTAACTGAAGCTTTCTTT.

This clonotype was picked up a small number of times. The V gene is TRBV19, the J gene TRBJ2-2, with 15 bases fitting TRBD2. Unmatched junction bases numbered 5, after V lost 10 bases and J lost 2 bases. CDR1 and CDR2 from the germline V gene are LNHDA and SQIVND (reference sequence). The CDR3 totals 16 residues. CDR3 residues: CATLGLAGGNTGELFF. The CDR3, as DNA: TGTGCCACCCTGGGACTAGCGGGGGGAAACACCGGGGAGCTGTTTTTT.

This chain joins TRBV20-1 and TRBJ2-5, with D perhaps given as TRBD1 or TRBD2 (6 bases each). The length of the CDR3 is 13 residues. V lost 3 bases to trimming and J lost 5 bases, with 13 bases between them. Germline V gene sequence: CDR1 DFQATT, CDR2 SNEGSKA (reference sequence). Here the CDR3 reads CSASTTGTETQYF. DNA of the CDR3: TGCAGTGCTAGTACTACAGGGACTGAGACCCAGTACTTC.

This clonotype was found a few times. The rearrangement uses TRBV27 and TRBJ1-5; 7 bases are shared with TRBD1. The J segment lost 6 bases and the V segment lost 3 bases, leaving 5 bases of the junction unmatched. Looked up from germline, CDR1 is MNHEY and CDR2 is SMNVEV (reference sequence). The CDR3 consists of 14 residues. CDR3 sequence: CASSFGQAGQPQHF. The DNA for the CDR3 is TGTGCCAGCAGTTTCGGACAGGCGGGTCAGCCCCAGCATTTT.

This clonotype has more than one count but fewer than ten. The chain is built from TRBV6-1 and TRBJ1-6, with no clear D. Germline assignment: CDR1 MNHNS and CDR2 SASEGT. This CDR3 is 17 amino acids long. Between the trimmed V and J ends, which lost 0 bases and 2 bases, there was a span of 11 bases. This chain's CDR3 is CASSEAPGRTYNSPLHF. CDR3 in DNA: TGTGCCAGCAGTGAAGCACCCGGACGGACCTATAATTCACCCCTCCACTTT.

There are a few counts of this clonotype. The chain recombines TRBV7-8 with TRBJ2-3, with 9 bases fitting TRBD2. CDR1 SGHVS and CDR2 FQNEAQ come from the germline V gene. The junction had 4 bases not matched to a gene; V was cut back by 1 base and J by 2 bases. This CDR3 spans 16 amino acids. In DNA form, the CDR3 reads TGTGCCAGCAGCTTAGTAGCGGGGGCCATCACAGATACGCAGTATTTT. Protein sequence: CASSLVAGAITDTQYF.

This chain links TRBV7-9 with TRBJ2-2; 7 nucleotides align to TRBD1. Losses at the gene ends were 5 bases for V and 0 bases for J; bases not matched to a gene: 12. The V gene's germline CDR1 is SEHNR and CDR2 FQNEAQ (reference sequence). The CDR3 covers 18 residues. The CDR3 loop is CASSTRDSLNANTGELFF. The DNA for the CDR3 is TGTGCCAGCAGCACCCGGGACAGCCTAAACGCGAACACCGGGGAGCTGTTTTTT.